A single sample gave rise to the 9 T cell receptor beta chains below, sequenced in a study of T cells after yellow fever vaccination. TCRdb independently ran MiXCR on the 5' RACE reads; one entry per CDR3 protein. The table records more than 350,000 distinct CDR3 sequences, 11% of them present only once. The sequencing used PBMCs, collected on the day of the first yellow fever vaccination. The receptors shown here come from a man aged 18 to 30 who received the YFV17D yellow fever vaccine.

This clonotype came up a few times. Relative to the germline gene, one junction end is altered; a read error may explain this. The chain combines TRBV20-1 with TRBJ1-2; 7 bases agree with TRBD1. The CDR3 is 13 amino acids. Germline V CDR1 and CDR2: DFQATT, SNEGSKA (reference sequence). CDR3 nucleotide sequence: TGCAGTGCTGCGGGCAGGGGGAGGGATTCGGTATTCTTC. Its protein product is CSAAGRGRDSVFF.

This clonotype has only a few counts. The rearrangement links TRBV7-9 to TRBJ2-2; tentatively, D is TRBD1 (6 bases). The CDR3 consists of 15 residues. Germline assignment: CDR1 SEHNR and CDR2 FQNEAQ (reference sequence). V lost 10 bases and J 3 bases, leaving 18 bases between the germline ends. The CDR3 spells CANNPGKGDTGELFF. The CDR3 coding sequence is TGTGCCAACAACCCCGGGAAGGGGGACACCGGGGAGCTGTTTTTT.

CDR3 residues: CASRPRSPLYSGANVLTF. The CDR3 bases are TGTGCCAGCAGACCCCGGTCTCCTCTCTACTCTGGGGCCAACGTCCTGACTTTC. The J gene is TRBJ2-6, the V gene TRBV6-1; D is uncertain. The CDR3 contains 18 residues. Germline V gene data show CDR1 as MNHNS and CDR2 as SASEGT. The V and J ends lost 6 bases and 0 bases respectively, with 18 bases between them.

This clonotype has just a few counts. The chain is built from TRBV18 and TRBJ2-7; D remains unclear. The germline V gene encodes CDR1 KGHSH and CDR2 LQKENI. There are 13 residues in the CDR3. Trimming pared 5 bases from V and 1 base from J, leaving 9 bases between. CDR3 DNA sequence: TGTGCCAGCTCAGGGCAGGAATCCTACGAGCAGTACTTC. The encoded protein is CASSGQESYEQYF.

The chain links TRBV18 to TRBJ2-7; 7 bases agree with TRBD2. The CDR3 spans 13 residues. Germline-derived CDR1 and CDR2 are KGHSH and LQKENI. Trimming cost V 3 bases and J 5 bases; bases outside gene matches: 4. In DNA, the CDR3 is TGTGCCAGCTCACCCTTGGGGAGGGACGAGCAGTACGTC. This encodes CASSPLGRDEQYV.

CDR3: CASSRGLAGRQETQYF. CDR3 in DNA: TGTGCCAGCAGTAGGGGACTAGCGGGGCGCCAAGAGACCCAGTACTTC. The rearrangement uses TRBV6-1 and TRBJ2-5, with 13 bases fitting TRBD2. There are 16 residues in the CDR3. Looked up from germline, CDR1 is MNHNS and CDR2 is SASEGT. Trimming removed 5 bases from V and 1 base from J; junction bases left unmatched: 4.

This chain joins TRBV7-3 and TRBJ2-2; 7 nucleotides line up with TRBD2. V gave up 4 bases and J gave up 5 bases; unmatched junction bases: 7. CDR3 length equals 15 residues. CDR1 and CDR2 (germline): SGHTA, FQGTGA. This CDR3 reads CASSSATGGTGELFF. In nucleotides, the CDR3 is TGTGCCAGCAGCTCCGCAACCGGGGGGACCGGGGAGCTGTTTTTT.

The V call is TRBV6-2 or TRBV6-3, the J call TRBJ2-2, with TRBD2 identical over 11 bases. This CDR3 region has 16 residues. CDR1 and CDR2 (germline): MNHEY, SVGEGT. With V trimmed by 7 bases and J by 4 bases, 8 bases remained unmatched. The chain's CDR3 is CASISSGGAVTGELFF. Here the CDR3 DNA reads TGTGCCAGCATAAGTAGCGGGGGGGCCGTCACCGGGGAGCTGTTTTTT.

Ten or more counts support this clonotype. The genes are TRBV2 and TRBJ2-5, with TRBD2 matching 10 bases. The CDR3 has 15 amino acids. V shed 2 bases and J 3 bases; nucleotides not matched to a gene: 3. Germline V gene lookup returns CDR1 SNHLY and CDR2 FYNNEI. The chain's CDR3 is CASSEQRGGKETQYF. CDR3 bases: TGTGCCAGCAGTGAACAGCGGGGGGGTAAAGAGACCCAGTACTTC.